The entry below gives a single TCR beta chain sequence along with its context. The antigen is not known. V lost 1 base, J lost 0 bases, and 7 bases lay in between. Germline assignment: CDR1 MNHNS and CDR2 SASEGT. The CDR3 sequence is 15 residues long. These data originate in a study of cytomegalovirus exposure and HLA in healthy donors. Study findings and constraints: The majority of TCR sequences were rare, yet some public TCRs appeared in many donors. Subsequent analysis revealed that first-cohort TCR clusters tended to co-occur in the 130 or so validation repertoires. There were a few CMV-associated chains whose specificity for CMV antigens was confirmed in vitro. The listing of 150 or so TCR beta chains classed them as cytomegalovirus-associated.

The repertoire was sequenced with immunoSEQ multiplex PCR; TCRdb's copy has only in-frame clones and lacks some. The data show around 220,000 clones, about 90% seen once. The chain carries TRBV6-1 and TRBJ1-5; D ambiguous. The clonotype comes from a woman between 18 and 30 years old in good health and CMV-seronegative. The sequenced material came from PBMCs. Here the CDR3 reads CASSEGAYSNQPQHF. The DNA for the CDR3 is TGTGCCAGCAGTGAAGGAGCGTATAGCAATCAGCCCCAGCATTTT.